This T cell receptor beta chain was identified in a study of long-term antiretroviral therapy in people with HIV. The assay, immunoSEQ v3.0, was run at survey level. TCRdb keeps only in-frame clones here, not all; method: immunoSEQ multiplex PCR. This table has under 25,000 clones, approximately 73% appearing once. The source of this sequence is a middle-aged woman with HIV. The sample consisted of unsorted PBMCs, taken 0.5 years after starting antiretroviral therapy.

CDR3 sequence (DNA): TGTGCCAGCAGCGGGGGATCGGGCACTGAAGCTTTCTTT. This sequence encodes CASSGGSGTEAFF. The J gene is TRBJ1-1, the V gene TRBV5-4; D is perhaps TRBD1 (5 bases). Germline V gives CDR1 SGHNT, CDR2 YYREEE (reference sequence). Trimming removed 4 bases from V and 4 bases from J, with 11 bases in between. This CDR3 region has 13 residues.